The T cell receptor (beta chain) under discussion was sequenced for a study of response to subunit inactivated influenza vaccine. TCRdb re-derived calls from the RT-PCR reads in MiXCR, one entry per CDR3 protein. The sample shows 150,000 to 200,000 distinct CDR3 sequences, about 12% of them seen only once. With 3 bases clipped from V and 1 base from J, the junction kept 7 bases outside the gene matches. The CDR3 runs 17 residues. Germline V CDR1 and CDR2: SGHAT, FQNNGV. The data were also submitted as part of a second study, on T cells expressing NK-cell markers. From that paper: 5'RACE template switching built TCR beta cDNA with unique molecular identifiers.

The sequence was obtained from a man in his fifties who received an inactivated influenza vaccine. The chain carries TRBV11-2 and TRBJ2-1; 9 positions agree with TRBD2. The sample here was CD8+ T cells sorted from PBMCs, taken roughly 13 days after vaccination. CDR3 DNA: TGTGCCAGCAGCTTGCTGGGGCTAGCGGGATCCTACAATGAGCAGTTCTTC. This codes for CASSLLGLAGSYNEQFF.